Sequencing of this T cell receptor beta chain was carried out in a study of blood T cell repertoires in COVID-19 (dated by TCRdb to about 2020). Describing the broader study: Samples from collaborators originated in the United States, Italy and Spain and spanned both the acute and convalescent phases of COVID-19. Where available, HLA class I and class II types were obtained from metadata supplied by the sample provider rather than from assay-based typing. The material from the prospective study consisted of cDNA or gDNA derived from T cells, B-cell-depleted T cells, or PBMCs. Deeply sampled blood TCRbeta repertoires from subjects exposed to, actively infected with, or recovered from COVID-19 were included in the dataset. The samples were drawn from two sources: the first 160 participants of the ongoing ImmuneRACE study, and 1,000 to 1,500 subjects contributed by 6 global collaborators. Sample metadata almost always included a de-identified subject ID, COVID-19 status, age in years and sex. The repertoires were made available in a free public database intended to serve as a resource for research on the immune response to SARS-CoV-2.

Whole blood was collected in K2EDTA tubes by collaborating institutions according to the institutions' own protocols. For TCRbeta analysis, collaborator samples were shipped as frozen whole blood, as isolated PBMCs, or as DNA extracted from either sample type. TCRbeta CDR3 regions were amplified from genomic DNA by means of the immunoSEQ Assay, a bias-controlled multiplex PCR. Processing in the source paper ran as follows. Nucleated cell counts per sample were estimated from amplification of reference gene primers within the assay. To quantify the absolute abundance of each unique TCRbeta CDR3 rearrangement, sequence reads were collapsed and filtered. For each sample, productive Simpson clonality was calculated as the square root of Simpson's diversity index across productive rearrangements. Imported from immuneACCESS, the table was reduced by TCRdb to in-frame sequences with V and J called. These copies leave out some clones; in studies compared against another copy, an unresolved V gene accounts for under half, and the cause of the remainder is not known. V and J calls and clone size are copied from that table; D and trimming were computed from the DNA. The sample data list about 190,000 clones, and approximately 81% of these were observed just once. The ten largest make up 4.5% to 5% of the sample.

With respect to this clone: Its antigen is still unknown. No much larger clonotype is one base removed from it; base qualities were not supplied.

Broader findings and caveats from the paper: Clinical and demographic metadata were provided uncurated, with the amount varying by source and participant.

There are 15 amino acids in the CDR3, from cysteine to phenylalanine inclusive. The sequence is cut down to CDR3 DNA, 45 bases in frame from base 1. Per the germline V gene, MDHEN is the CDR1 and SYDVKM is the CDR2. The junction shows trimming of 5 bases on V and 7 bases on J, plus 18 bases between the germline ends. The chain uses TRBV28 and TRBJ2-1; a weak D assignment points to TRBD2 (6 bases agree). The source material was peripheral blood. This TCR was sampled from an elderly woman with acute or convalescent COVID-19. CDR3 loop: CASSQGGGPENEQFF. The nucleotides read TGTGCCAGCAGTCAGGGTGGAGGGCCGGAGAATGAGCAGTTCTTC.